These 9 T cell receptor beta chains originate from one sample sequenced in a study of CD8+ T cells in alopecia areata. Reverse transcribed after extraction, RNA yielded cDNA as the sequencing template. Sequenced by immunoSEQ multiplex PCR; TCRdb stores in-frame clones only, minus some. The table includes a few hundred thousand clones, roughly two thirds detected once. The sample in question was CD4+ T cells sorted from blood, obtained at week 0. These receptors all come from a human donor with alopecia areata.

The table lists this clone with a count of one. This chain connects TRBV4-1 to TRBJ1-2; 9 positions agree with TRBD1. Germline CDR1 is MGHRA and CDR2 is YSYEKL. Trimming removed 1 base from V and 7 bases from J; junction bases left unmatched: 7. CDR3 length: 15 residues. Written as DNA, the CDR3 is TGCGCCAGCAGCCAAGGGCGACAGGGGGTTGTTGGCTACACCTTC. As protein: CASSQGRQGVVGYTF.

This clone came up a few times. The genes are TRBV5-1 and TRBJ1-1; D may be TRBD1 (5 bases). This CDR3 comprises 11 residues. Germline CDR1 reads SGHRS; CDR2 reads YFSETQ. The V end was cut by 3 bases, the J end by 8 bases, with 8 bases between. In nucleotides, the CDR3 is TGCGCCAGCAGCTCCTCAGGGGAAGCTTTCTTT. Amino acids: CASSSSGEAFF.

The V call is TRBV10-3, the J call TRBJ2-5; no clear D. Trimming left V 4 bases short and J 2 bases short, with 8 bases between. CDR1 ENHRY and CDR2 SYGVKD come from the germline V gene. The CDR3 consists of 13 residues. As DNA, the CDR3 is TGTGCCATCAGTGCTGTTCCTCAAGAGACCCAGTACTTC. This sequence encodes CAISAVPQETQYF.

A single count supports this clone. V and J are TRBV7-4 and TRBJ1-4; D call uncertain. CDR1 and CDR2 (germline): SGHVT, SQSDAQ. The CDR3 extends over 14 amino acids. With 5 bases removed from V and 5 bases from J, the gap between germline ends came to 12 bases. The DNA of the CDR3 is TGTGCCAGCAGCCTGGACTGTGAAAATGAAAAACTGTTTTTT. This gives the protein CASSLDCENEKLFF. The variable domain in full, completed from reference TRBV7-4 and TRBJ1-4, reads GAGVSQSPRYKVAKRGRDVALRCDSISGHVTLYWYRQTLGQGSEVLTYSQSDAQRDKSGRPSGRFSAERPERSVSTLKIQRTEQGDSAVYLCASSLDCENEKLFFGSGTQLSVL.

This chain uses TRBV29-1 with TRBJ2-5; D not certain. The CDR3 contains 11 residues. V lost 1 base and J lost 5, with 5 bases in between. The V gene's germline CDR1 is SQVTM and CDR2 ANQGSEA. This CDR3 reads CSVEAGETQYF. DNA for the CDR3: TGCAGCGTTGAAGCCGGGGAGACCCAGTACTTC.

The V and J genes are TRBV2 and TRBJ2-7; D is ambiguous. The V gene lost 7 bases and the J gene lost 0 bases, with 10 bases spanning the gap. Per the germline V gene, CDR1 is SNHLY and CDR2 is FYNNEI. This CDR3 is built from 13 residues. CDR3 region: CASTKDGSYEQYF. CDR3 DNA sequence: TGTGCCAGCACGAAGGACGGCTCCTACGAGCAGTACTTC.

The gene calls are TRBV10-2 and TRBJ2-3, with D possibly TRBD1 on 6 matching bases. The germline V and J ends were trimmed by 5 bases and 9 bases, with 12 bases remaining between them. CDR3 length: 12 amino acids. From germline, CDR1 is WSHSY and CDR2 SAAADI. The CDR3 sequence is CASSLQGVTQYF. CDR3 sequence (DNA): TGCGCCAGCAGTTTACAGGGAGTGACGCAGTATTTT.

The chain couples TRBV6-5 to TRBJ2-5, with D tentatively TRBD2 (6 bases). The germline V and J ends were trimmed by 4 bases and 9 bases, with 9 bases remaining between them. CDR1 and CDR2 (germline): MNHEY, SVGAGI. This CDR3 is 11 amino acids long. As DNA, the CDR3 is TGTGCCAGCAGTTTCGGAGGGGCCCAGTACTTC. Translated: CASSFGGAQYF.

The chain is built from TRBV7-3 and TRBJ1-1; tentatively, D is TRBD1 (5 bases). The CDR3 contains 12 residues. The V gene's germline CDR1 is SGHTA and CDR2 FQGTGA. The germline V and J ends were trimmed by 5 bases and 11 bases, with 15 bases remaining between them. The CDR3 DNA sequence: TGTGCCAGCAGCCGTAACGGAGGGGAGGCTTTCTTT. It yields the protein CASSRNGGEAFF.